This note documents a single TCR beta chain sequence. The source of the sample is a study of cytomegalovirus exposure and HLA in healthy donors. Study background: Tens of millions of unique TCRs, all from HLA-typed donors, were included in an early release of the data.

Germline-derived CDR1 and CDR2 are SEHNR and FQNEAQ (reference sequence). This CDR3 contains 15 residues. V was clipped by 0 bases and J by 4 bases, with 13 bases between them. Primers: 60 Vbeta forward and 13 Jbeta reverse. This table comes from immunoSEQ multiplex PCR, and its TCRdb copy is limited to in-frame clones, with some not included. This sample's table reports roughly 75,000 clones. V and J are TRBV7-9 and TRBJ2-7; possibly TRBD1 for D (7 bases). This sequence originates from a boy younger than 18 in good health and CMV-seronegative. The specimen was PBMCs. This CDR3 reads CASSLAEGAVYEQYF. CDR3 bases: TGTGCCAGCAGCTTAGCGGAGGGGGCCGTTTACGAGCAGTACTTC.